This TCR beta chain was captured in a study of T cells in Graves' hyperthyroidism and ophthalmopathy. The wider study: Peripheral blood was collected at initial diagnosis, before any treatment.

What was amplified from RNA transcripts were TCR beta CDR3 regions. An initial round of RT-PCR targeting the TCR CDR3 relied on the HTBI primer set. TCRdb reprocessed the multiplex PCR reads via MiXCR and lists one record per CDR3 protein. The sample lists 340,000 or so distinct CDR3 sequences, around a sixth occurring once. For Graves' hyperthyroidism to be stable, ophthalmopathy could not progress within 18 months. Orbital computed tomography, thyroid ultrasound, serum thyroxine and TRAb, and clinical symptoms together informed the diagnoses. Using 9.5 to 10 ml of fresh peripheral blood, PBMCs were prepared. Germline CDR1 and CDR2: MNHEY and SVGAGI. V gave up 3 bases and J gave up 4 bases, with 13 bases separating them. The length of the CDR3 is 16 residues. This clonotype came up many times.

The sample comprised blood. V is TRBV6-5 and J is TRBJ2-6; possibly TRBD1 for D (6 bases). The receptor was derived from a woman aged 45-65 years with Graves' hyperthyroidism. CDR3 amino acids: CASSYQGYDGANVLTF. Here the CDR3 DNA reads TGTGCCAGCAGTTATCAGGGGTATGACGGGGCCAACGTCCTGACTTTC.